A single sample gave rise to the 6 T cell receptor beta chains below, sequenced in a study of CD8 T cells in ankylosing spondylitis. TCRdb re-called the 5' RACE reads through MiXCR, storing one row per CDR3 protein. This table holds roughly 250,000 distinct CDR3 sequences, around 7.8% found once. Sequencing input: blood, either unsorted or a sorted T cell fraction (not recorded which). These receptors all come from a male donor with ankylosing spondylitis or in good health (not recorded which).

A note on this clonotype: A read error may explain this, as a much larger clone is one base away. The chain employs TRBV11-1 and TRBJ2-1, with D tentatively TRBD2 (5 bases). CDR1 and CDR2 (germline): SGHAT, FQDESV (reference sequence). CDR3 length equals 14 residues. Trimming shortened V by 2 bases and J by 9 bases, and 14 bases separated the two germline ends. The CDR3 here is CASSLTTRDGEQFF. CDR3 nucleotides: TGTGCCAGCAGCTTAACCACTAGAGACGGTGAGCAGTTCTTC.

The J gene is TRBJ1-1, the V gene TRBV7-2; D is possibly TRBD1 (6 bases). Trimming left V 4 bases short and J 7 bases short, with 16 bases between. This CDR3 has 14 amino acids. Germline V CDR1 and CDR2: SGHTA, FQGNSA. The CDR3 loop is CASSWTTGPNEAFF. For the CDR3, the DNA is TGTGCCAGCAGCTGGACGACAGGCCCGAATGAAGCTTTCTTT.

The table lists this clonotype with a few counts. This sequence joins TRBV10-3 and TRBJ2-5, with 11 bases lining up with TRBD2. CDR1 is ENHRY and CDR2 is SYGVKD in the germline V gene. The CDR3 is 13 amino acids. Unmatched junction bases numbered 2, after V lost 6 bases and J lost 5 bases. The CDR3 spells CAISSSGRETQYF. The CDR3 coding sequence is TGTGCCATCAGCTCTAGCGGGAGGGAGACCCAGTACTTC.

This clonotype was recorded a few times. The rearrangement links TRBV7-3 to TRBJ1-4; tentatively, D is TRBD1 (6 bases). The CDR3 covers 15 residues. The V end was cut by 5 bases, the J end by 5 bases, with 15 bases between. Germline loops: CDR1 SGHTA, CDR2 FQGTGA. For the CDR3, the DNA is TGTGCCAGCAGCCCGGGGGACACCGCAAATGAAAAACTGTTTTTT. Protein sequence: CASSPGDTANEKLFF. Full variable domain (missing parts from reference TRBV7-3 and TRBJ1-4): GAGVSQTPSNKVTEKGKYVELRCDPISGHTALYWYRQSLGQGPEFLIYFQGTGAADDSGLPNDRFFAVRPEGSVSTLKIQRTERGDSAVYLCASSPGDTANEKLFFGSGTQLSVL.

Many counts were recorded for this clonotype. V gene TRBV4-3 combines with J gene TRBJ2-1, with D unresolved. Germline V gives CDR1 LGHNA, CDR2 YSLEER. The CDR3 spans 15 residues. The V end was cut by 0 bases, the J end by 1 base, with 7 bases between. DNA for the CDR3: TGCGCCAGCAGCCAAGATTTGGGTTCCTACAATGAGCAGTTCTTC. Translated, it gives CASSQDLGSYNEQFF.

This clonotype has at least ten counts. This rearrangement joins TRBV7-9 to TRBJ2-1; the D is unclear. V was trimmed by 5 bases and J by 5 bases, leaving 7 bases between them. CDR1 and CDR2 from the germline V gene are SEHNR and FQNEAQ (reference sequence). CDR3 size: 12 residues. As DNA, the CDR3 is TGTGCCAGCAGCCCGGACCACAATGAGCAGTTCTTC. Its translation: CASSPDHNEQFF.